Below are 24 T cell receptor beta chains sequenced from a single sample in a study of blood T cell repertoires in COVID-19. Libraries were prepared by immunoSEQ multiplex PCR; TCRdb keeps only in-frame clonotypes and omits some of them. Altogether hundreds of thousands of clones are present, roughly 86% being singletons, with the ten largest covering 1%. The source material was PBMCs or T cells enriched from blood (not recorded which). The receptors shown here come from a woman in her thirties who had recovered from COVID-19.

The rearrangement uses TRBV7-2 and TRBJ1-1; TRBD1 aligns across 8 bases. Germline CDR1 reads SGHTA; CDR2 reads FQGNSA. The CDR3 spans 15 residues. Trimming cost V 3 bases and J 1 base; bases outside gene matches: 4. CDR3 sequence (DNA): TGTGCCAGCAGCTTCTACAGGGGGGGGAACACTGAAGCTTTCTTT. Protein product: CASSFYRGGNTEAFF.

DNA of the CDR3: TGTGCCAGCAGAGGGACAGGGCATAACGCGAACACCGGGGAGCTGTTTTTT. Encoded protein: CASRGTGHNANTGELFF. V and J are TRBV9 and TRBJ2-2; 9 positions match TRBD1. Trimming took 5 bases from V and 0 from J; bases not matched to a gene: 8. This CDR3 is built from 17 residues. Germline assignment: CDR1 SGDLS and CDR2 YYNGEE.

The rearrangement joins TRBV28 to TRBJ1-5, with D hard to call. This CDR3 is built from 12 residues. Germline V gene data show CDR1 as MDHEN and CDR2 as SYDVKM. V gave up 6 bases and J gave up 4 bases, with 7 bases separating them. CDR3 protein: CASSPLNQPQHF. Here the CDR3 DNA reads TGTGCCAGCAGCCCCTTAAATCAGCCCCAGCATTTT.

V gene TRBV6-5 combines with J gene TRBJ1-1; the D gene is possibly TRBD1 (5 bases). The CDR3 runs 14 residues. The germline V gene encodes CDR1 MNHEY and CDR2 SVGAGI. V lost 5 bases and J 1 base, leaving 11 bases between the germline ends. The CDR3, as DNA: TGTGCCAGCAGTCCCCGCCAGGGGAACACTGAAGCTTTCTTT. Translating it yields CASSPRQGNTEAFF.

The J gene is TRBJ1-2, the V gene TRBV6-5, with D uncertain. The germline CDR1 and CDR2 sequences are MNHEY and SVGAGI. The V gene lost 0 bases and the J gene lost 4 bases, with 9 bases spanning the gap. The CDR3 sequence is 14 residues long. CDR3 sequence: CASSYSGVGYGYTF. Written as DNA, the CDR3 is TGTGCCAGCAGTTACTCAGGAGTGGGCTATGGCTACACCTTC.

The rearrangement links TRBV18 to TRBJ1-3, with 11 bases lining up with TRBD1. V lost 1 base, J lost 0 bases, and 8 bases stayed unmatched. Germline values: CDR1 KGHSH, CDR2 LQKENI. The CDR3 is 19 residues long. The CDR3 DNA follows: TGTGCCAGCTCACCACTAGGACAGGGGGCGATAATCTCTGGAAACACCATATATTTT. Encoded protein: CASSPLGQGAIISGNTIYF. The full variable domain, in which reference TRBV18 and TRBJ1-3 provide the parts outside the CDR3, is NAGVMQNPRHLVRRRGQEARLRCSPMKGHSHVYWYRQLPEEGLKFMVYLQKENIIDESGMPKERFSAEFPKEGPSILRIQQVVRGDSAAYFCASSPLGQGAIISGNTIYFGEGSWLTVV.

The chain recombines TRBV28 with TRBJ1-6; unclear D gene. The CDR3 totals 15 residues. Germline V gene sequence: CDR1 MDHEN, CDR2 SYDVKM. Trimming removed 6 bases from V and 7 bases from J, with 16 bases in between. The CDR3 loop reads CASSISGVENSPLHF. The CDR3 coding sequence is TGTGCCAGCAGCATTTCCGGGGTAGAGAATTCACCCCTCCACTTT.

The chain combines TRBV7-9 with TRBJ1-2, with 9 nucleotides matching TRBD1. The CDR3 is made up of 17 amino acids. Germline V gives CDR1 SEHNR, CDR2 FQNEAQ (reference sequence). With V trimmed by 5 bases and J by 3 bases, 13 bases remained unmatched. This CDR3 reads CASSPSGQGEFDYGYTF. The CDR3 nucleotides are TGTGCCAGCAGCCCCTCGGGACAGGGCGAGTTCGACTATGGCTACACCTTC.

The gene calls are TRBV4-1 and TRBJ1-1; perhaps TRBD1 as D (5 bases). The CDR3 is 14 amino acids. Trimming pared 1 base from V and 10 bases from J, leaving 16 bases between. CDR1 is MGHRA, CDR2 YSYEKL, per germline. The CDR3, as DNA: TGCGCCAGCAGCCAAGCGGGACTGGGCGGGGTAGCTTTCTTT. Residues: CASSQAGLGGVAFF.

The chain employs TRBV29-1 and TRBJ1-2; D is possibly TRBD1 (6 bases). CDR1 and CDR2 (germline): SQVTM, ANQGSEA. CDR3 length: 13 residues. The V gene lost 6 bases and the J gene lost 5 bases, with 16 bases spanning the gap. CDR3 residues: CSVGQPERYGYTF. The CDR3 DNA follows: TGCAGCGTCGGACAGCCCGAGAGATATGGCTACACCTTC.

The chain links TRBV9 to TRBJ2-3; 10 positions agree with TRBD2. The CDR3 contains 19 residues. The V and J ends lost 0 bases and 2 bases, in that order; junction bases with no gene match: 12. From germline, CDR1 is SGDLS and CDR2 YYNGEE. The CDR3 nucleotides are TGTGCCAGCAGCGTAGGGTTAGCGGGAGGCCCGGGGCTCACAGATACGCAGTATTTT. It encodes CASSVGLAGGPGLTDTQYF.

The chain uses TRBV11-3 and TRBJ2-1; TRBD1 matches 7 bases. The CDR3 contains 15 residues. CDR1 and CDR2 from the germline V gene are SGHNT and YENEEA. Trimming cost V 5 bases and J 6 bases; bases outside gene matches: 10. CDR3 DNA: TGTGCCAGCAGCCCGGGACAGCTCATGGGCAATGAGCAGTTCTTC. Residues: CASSPGQLMGNEQFF. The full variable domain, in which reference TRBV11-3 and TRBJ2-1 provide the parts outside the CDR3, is EAGVVQSPRYKIIEKKQPVAFWCNPISGHNTLYWYLQNLGQGPELLIRYENEEAVDDSQLPKDRFSAERLKGVDSTLKIQPAELGDSAVYLCASSPGQLMGNEQFFGPGTRLTVL.

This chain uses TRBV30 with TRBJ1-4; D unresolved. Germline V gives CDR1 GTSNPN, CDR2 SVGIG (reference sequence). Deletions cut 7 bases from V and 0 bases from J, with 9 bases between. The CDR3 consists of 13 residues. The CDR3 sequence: CAYSPTTNEKLFF. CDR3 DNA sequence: TGTGCCTACTCCCCCACAACTAATGAAAAACTGTTTTTT.

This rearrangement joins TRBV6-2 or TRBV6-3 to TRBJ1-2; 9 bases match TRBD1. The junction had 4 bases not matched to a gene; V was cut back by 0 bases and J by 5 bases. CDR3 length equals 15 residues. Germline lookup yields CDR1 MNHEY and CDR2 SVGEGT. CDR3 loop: CASSYSFGTGYGYTF. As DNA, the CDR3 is TGTGCCAGCAGTTACTCCTTCGGGACAGGGTATGGCTACACCTTC.

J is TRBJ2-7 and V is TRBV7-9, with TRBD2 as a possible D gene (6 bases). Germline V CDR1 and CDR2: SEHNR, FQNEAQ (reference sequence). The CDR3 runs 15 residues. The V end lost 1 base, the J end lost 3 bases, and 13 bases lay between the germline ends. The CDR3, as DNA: TGTGCCAGCAGCTTAGGTCGGGGGACGGACTACGAGCAGTACTTC. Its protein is CASSLGRGTDYEQYF.

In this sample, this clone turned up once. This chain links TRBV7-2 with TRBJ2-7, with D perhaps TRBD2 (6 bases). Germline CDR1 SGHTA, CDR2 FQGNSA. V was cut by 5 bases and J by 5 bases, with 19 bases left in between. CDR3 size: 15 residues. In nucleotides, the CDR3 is TGTGCCAGCAGCACCAACCCGGGAGCCCCCCACGAGCAGTACTTC. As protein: CASSTNPGAPHEQYF.

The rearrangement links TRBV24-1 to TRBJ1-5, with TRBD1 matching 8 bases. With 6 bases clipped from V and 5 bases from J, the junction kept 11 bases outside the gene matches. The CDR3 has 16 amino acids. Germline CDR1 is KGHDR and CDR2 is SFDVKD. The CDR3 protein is CATSPRDRGEDQPQHF. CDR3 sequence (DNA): TGTGCCACCAGTCCCCGTGACAGGGGAGAGGATCAGCCCCAGCATTTT.

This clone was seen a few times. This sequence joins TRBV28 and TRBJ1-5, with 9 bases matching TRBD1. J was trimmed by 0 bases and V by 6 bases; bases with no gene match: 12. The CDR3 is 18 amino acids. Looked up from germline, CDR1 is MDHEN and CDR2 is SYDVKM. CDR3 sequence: CASRGDRVGIYSNQPQHF. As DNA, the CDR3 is TGTGCCAGCAGGGGGGACAGGGTGGGGATATATAGCAATCAGCCCCAGCATTTT.

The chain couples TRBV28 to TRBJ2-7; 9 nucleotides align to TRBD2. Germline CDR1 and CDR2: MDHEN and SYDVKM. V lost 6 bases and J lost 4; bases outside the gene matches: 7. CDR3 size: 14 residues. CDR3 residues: CASRSGTSRYEQYF. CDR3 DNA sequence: TGTGCCAGCAGATCCGGGACTAGCCGTTACGAGCAGTACTTC.

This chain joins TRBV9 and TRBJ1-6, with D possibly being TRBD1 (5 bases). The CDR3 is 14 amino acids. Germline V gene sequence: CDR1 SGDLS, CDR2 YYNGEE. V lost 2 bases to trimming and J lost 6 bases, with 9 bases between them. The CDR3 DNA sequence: TGTGCCAGCAGCGTTTCGGGGGTTAATTCACCCCTCCACTTT. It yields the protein CASSVSGVNSPLHF.

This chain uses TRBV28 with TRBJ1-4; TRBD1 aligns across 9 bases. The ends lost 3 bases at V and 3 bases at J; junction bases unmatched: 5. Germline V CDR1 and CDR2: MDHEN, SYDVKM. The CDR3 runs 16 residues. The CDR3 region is CASSLGQGSPNEKLFF. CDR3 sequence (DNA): TGTGCCAGCAGTTTGGGACAGGGATCTCCTAATGAAAAACTGTTTTTT.

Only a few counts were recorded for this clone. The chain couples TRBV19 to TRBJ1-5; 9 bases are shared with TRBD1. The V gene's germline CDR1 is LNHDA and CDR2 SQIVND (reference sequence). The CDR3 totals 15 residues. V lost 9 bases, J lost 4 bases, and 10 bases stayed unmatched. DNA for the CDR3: TGTGCCAGCGTGACCCCGGGACAGGGTAATCAGCCCCAGCATTTT. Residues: CASVTPGQGNQPQHF.

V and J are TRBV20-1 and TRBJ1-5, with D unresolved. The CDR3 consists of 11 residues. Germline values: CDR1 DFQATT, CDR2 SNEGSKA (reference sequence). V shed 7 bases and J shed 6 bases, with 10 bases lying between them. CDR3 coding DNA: TGCAGTGGAGGGATGGGTCAGCCCCAGCATTTT. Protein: CSGGMGQPQHF.

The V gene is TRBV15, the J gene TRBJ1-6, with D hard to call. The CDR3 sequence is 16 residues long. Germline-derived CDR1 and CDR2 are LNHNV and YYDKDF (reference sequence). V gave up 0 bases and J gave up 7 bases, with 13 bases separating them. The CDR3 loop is CATSRDPGQHNSPLHF. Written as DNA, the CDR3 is TGTGCCACCAGCAGAGATCCTGGGCAGCACAATTCACCCCTCCACTTT.